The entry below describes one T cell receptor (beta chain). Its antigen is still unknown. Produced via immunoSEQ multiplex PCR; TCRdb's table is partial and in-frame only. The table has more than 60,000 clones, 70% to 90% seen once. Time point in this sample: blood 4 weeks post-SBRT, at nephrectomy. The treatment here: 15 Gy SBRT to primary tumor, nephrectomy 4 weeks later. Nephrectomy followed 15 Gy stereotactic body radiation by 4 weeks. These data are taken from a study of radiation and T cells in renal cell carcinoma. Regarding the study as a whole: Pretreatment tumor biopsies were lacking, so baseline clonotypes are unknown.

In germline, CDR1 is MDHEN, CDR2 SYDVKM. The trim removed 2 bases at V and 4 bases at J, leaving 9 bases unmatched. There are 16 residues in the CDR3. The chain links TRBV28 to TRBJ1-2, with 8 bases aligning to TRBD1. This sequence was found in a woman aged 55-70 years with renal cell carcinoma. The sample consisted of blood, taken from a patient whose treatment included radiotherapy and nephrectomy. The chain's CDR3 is CASSLPLGRGRYGYTF. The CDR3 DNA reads TGTGCCAGCAGTTTACCCCTCGGCAGGGGGCGCTATGGCTACACCTTC.